A single sample gave rise to the 10 T cell receptor beta chains below, sequenced in a study of blood T cells in healthy people across ages. Then a second PCR, running about 6 to 12 cycles, was carried out with a sample-barcoded 5' primer and a J-beta primer mix. TCRdb re-derived calls from the 5' RACE reads in MiXCR, one entry per CDR3 protein. The profile shows over 1,200,000 distinct CDR3 sequences, around 59% of them singletons. Sequencing was performed on blood. The receptors originated from a man between 18 and 35 years old in good health.

The J gene is TRBJ2-1, the V gene TRBV20-1; 8 bases match TRBD2. This CDR3 comprises 13 residues. Germline CDR1 is DFQATT and CDR2 is SNEGSKA (reference sequence). The ends lost 6 bases at V and 6 bases at J; junction bases unmatched: 7. CDR3 DNA: TGCAGTGCGTACGGGGGGGCCGGCAATGAGCAGTTCTTC. Its translation: CSAYGGAGNEQFF.

The chain couples TRBV4-1 to TRBJ2-7; TRBD2 might be the D (5 bases). V lost 2 bases to trimming and J lost 2 bases, with 22 bases between them. Germline V gives CDR1 MGHRA, CDR2 YSYEKL. This CDR3 comprises 18 residues. The CDR3 is CASSQKFGLGSGAYEQYF. For the CDR3, the DNA is TGCGCCAGCAGCCAAAAATTTGGATTGGGGAGCGGAGCCTACGAGCAGTACTTC.

The genes are TRBV6-5 and TRBJ2-3; D remains ambiguous. Trimming took off 0 bases at V and 0 bases at J, with 13 bases between the two ends. Looked up from germline, CDR1 is MNHEY and CDR2 is SVGAGI. The CDR3 extends over 17 amino acids. The CDR3 DNA sequence: TGTGCCAGCAGTTACTCGATCACAGCAGCTAGCACAGATACGCAGTATTTT. Residues: CASSYSITAASTDTQYF.

The gene calls are TRBV2 and TRBJ2-3; either TRBD1 or TRBD2 may fit D (6 bases each). Germline CDR1 SNHLY, CDR2 FYNNEI. The CDR3 consists of 12 residues. CDR3 loop: CAGGPHTDTQYF. CDR3 nucleotide sequence: TGTGCAGGGGGGCCCCACACAGATACGCAGTATTTT.

This clonotype appeared a few times. The chain carries TRBV6-5 and TRBJ2-3; possibly TRBD2 for D (6 bases). V dropped 7 bases and J dropped 1 base, with 18 bases sitting between them. The length of the CDR3 is 16 residues. Germline loops: CDR1 MNHEY, CDR2 SVGAGI. In DNA form, the CDR3 reads TGTGCCAGCAAAGGGCCGGCTAGCGACCGCACAGATACGCAGTATTTT. Protein: CASKGPASDRTDTQYF.

The chain links TRBV12-3 or TRBV12-4 to TRBJ2-3; D perhaps matches TRBD1 (6 bases). The CDR3 extends over 16 amino acids. V gave up 6 bases and J gave up 3 bases, with 19 bases separating them. The CDR3 nucleotides are TGTGCCAGCAGACCACCGACTGACGACAGGACAGATACGCAGTATTTT. Protein: CASRPPTDDRTDTQYF.

A few counts support this clonotype. The V call is TRBV12-3 or TRBV12-4, the J call TRBJ1-2; D might be TRBD1 (5 bases). V shed 2 bases and J shed 2 bases, with 9 bases lying between them. CDR3 size: 14 residues. The chain's CDR3 is CASSLIQGNYGYTF. CDR3 DNA: TGTGCCAGCAGTTTAATCCAGGGAAACTATGGCTACACCTTC.

The chain employs TRBV6-6 and TRBJ2-1; no clear D. V was cut by 5 bases and J by 8 bases, with 13 bases left in between. The germline CDR1 and CDR2 sequences are MNHNY and SVGAGI (reference sequence). This CDR3 has 13 residues. CDR3 in DNA: TGTGCCAGCAGTGACATCATCCCCGATGAGCAGTTCTTC. Translation gives CASSDIIPDEQFF.

This clonotype was observed a few times. Since a much larger clone is just one base distant, this may be a read error. The chain has TRBV2 and TRBJ2-1; a possible D gene is TRBD2 (5 bases). The CDR3 has 14 amino acids. V was cut by 5 bases and J by 13 bases, with 21 bases left in between. Per germline, CDR1 SNHLY and CDR2 FYNNEI. The CDR3 spells CASSTWGSGETQFF. The DNA for the CDR3 is TGTGCCAGCAGTACTTGGGGATCCGGGGAGACCCAGTTCTTC.

J is TRBJ1-5 and V is TRBV20-1; tentatively, D is TRBD1 (6 bases). CDR1 and CDR2 from the germline V gene are DFQATT and SNEGSKA (reference sequence). The CDR3 is 12 residues long. V shed 6 bases and J shed 7 bases, with 13 bases lying between them. CDR3 in amino acids: CSAITGNQPQHF. The DNA for the CDR3 is TGCAGTGCCATAACAGGGAACCAGCCCCAGCATTTT.